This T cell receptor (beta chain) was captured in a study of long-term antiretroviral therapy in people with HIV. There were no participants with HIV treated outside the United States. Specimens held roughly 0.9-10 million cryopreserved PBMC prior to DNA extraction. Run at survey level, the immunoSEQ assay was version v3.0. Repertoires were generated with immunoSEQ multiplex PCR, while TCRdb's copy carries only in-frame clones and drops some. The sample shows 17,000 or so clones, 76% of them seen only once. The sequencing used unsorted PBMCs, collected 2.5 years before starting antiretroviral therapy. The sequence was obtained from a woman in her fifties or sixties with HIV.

Here the CDR3 DNA reads TGTGCCAGCAGCTTCGGGGGCCGGAACACTGAAGCTTTCTTT. The encoded protein is CASSFGGRNTEAFF. The chain links TRBV11-3 to TRBJ1-1, with D perhaps matching TRBD1 (6 bases). The germline V gene encodes CDR1 SGHNT and CDR2 YENEEA. Trimming left V 3 bases short and J 1 base short, with 9 bases between. The CDR3 contains 14 residues.